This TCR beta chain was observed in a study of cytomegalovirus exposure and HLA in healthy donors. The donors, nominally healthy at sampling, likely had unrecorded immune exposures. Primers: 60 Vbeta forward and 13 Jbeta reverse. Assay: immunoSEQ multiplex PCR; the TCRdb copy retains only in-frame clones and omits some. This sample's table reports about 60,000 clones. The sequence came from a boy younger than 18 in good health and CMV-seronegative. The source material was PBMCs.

The chain's CDR3 is CASSVPGLAGPGGSYEQYF. The CDR3 DNA reads TGTGCCAGCAGCGTTCCGGGACTAGCGGGTCCCGGGGGCTCCTACGAGCAGTACTTC. The rearrangement uses TRBV7-9 and TRBJ2-7; 12 bases line up with TRBD2. Germline assignment: CDR1 SEHNR and CDR2 FQNEAQ (reference sequence). The ends lost 5 bases at V and 0 bases at J; junction bases unmatched: 14. The CDR3 is 19 amino acids. The full variable domain, completed using reference TRBV7-9 and TRBJ2-7, is DTGVSQNPRHKITKRGQNVTFRCDPISEHNRLYWYRQTLGQGPEFLTYFQNEAQLEKSRLLSDRFSAERPKGSFSTLEIQRTEQGDSAMYLCASSVPGLAGPGGSYEQYFGPGTRLTVT.